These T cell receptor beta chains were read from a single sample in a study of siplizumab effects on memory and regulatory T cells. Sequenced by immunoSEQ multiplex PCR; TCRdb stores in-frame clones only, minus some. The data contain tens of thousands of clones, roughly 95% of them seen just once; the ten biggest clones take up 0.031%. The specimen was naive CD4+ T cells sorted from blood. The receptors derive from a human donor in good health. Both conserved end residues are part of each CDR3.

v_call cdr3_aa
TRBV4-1 CASSQVQGKNQPQHF
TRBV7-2 CASSLGLFSTDTQYF
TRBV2 CASRIGQANIGYTF
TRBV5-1 CASSPDLLRGGHYGYTF
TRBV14 CASSLMGGGMAPLHF
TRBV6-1 CASRVGGQYNEQFF
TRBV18 CASSPLLYSAGEQETQYF
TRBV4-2 CASSQDTGTGAWGNEQFF
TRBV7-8 CASSLARVYRGNSPLHF
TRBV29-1 CSVLGTGHNEQFF
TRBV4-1 CASSQERLGIYEQYF
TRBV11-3 CASSQGTAYTDTQYF
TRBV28 CASSFRAGGFHEQYF
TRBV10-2 CAIHRPSQPNTEAFF
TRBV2 CATEPWKGGEQYF
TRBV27 CASSFVGPSRNQPQHF
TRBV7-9 CASSPMRGITDTQYF
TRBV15 CATSRDVSNQPQHF
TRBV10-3 CAISSLAVQETQYF
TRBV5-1 CASSPGTGDNSPLHF
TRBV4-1 CASSQDGQGARTEAFF
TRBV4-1 CASSQTRDRGYETQYF
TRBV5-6 CASSLGQSNQPQHF
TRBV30 CAWEGADTQYF
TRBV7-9 CASSLPLTGVEQFF
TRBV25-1 CASSPARGLPRDTEAFF
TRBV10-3 CAISDGYQETQYF
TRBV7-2 CASSLAPVASETQYF
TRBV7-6 CASSLVNNQPQHF
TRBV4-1 CASSQESPGLLAGNTIYF
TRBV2 CASSEDRSTEAFF
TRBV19 CASSILTENTEAFF
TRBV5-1 CASSGIAGGPGTQYF
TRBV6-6 CASRQGAMNEQYF
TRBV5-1 CASRDTSNEKLFF
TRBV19 CASSGGRVISGNTIYF
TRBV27 CASSFGGLNTEAFF
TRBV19 CASSIGTGAGGYTF
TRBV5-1 CASSLTSGKDGYTF
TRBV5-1 CASSFLTQNTGELFF
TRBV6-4 CASSDGSGYGYTF
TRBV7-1 CASSGGQEIYGYTF
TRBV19 CASRLAGGANTQYF
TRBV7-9 CASSWTGAYEQYF
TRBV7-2 CASSRRGQGNRYEQYF
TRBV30 CAWSLAEGQYF
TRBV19 CASSMGQGGRNEQFF
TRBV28 CASIDTERGGTEAFF
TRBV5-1 CASSLLAGFFGVF
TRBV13 CASSLRGVGANTGELFF